This TCR beta chain comes out of a study of blood T cells in healthy people across ages (dated by TCRdb to about 2015). About the full investigation: In model experiments, roughly one uniquely barcoded TCR beta cDNA molecule per two T cells was captured by template switching. Donors were grouped into four age groups: young (average approximately 15 years), middle-aged (under 40), aged (about 60) and long-lived (around 80). Donors of different ages were randomly distributed across sequencing lanes to avoid experimental bias. The study analyzed two additional independent replicas of 1 million unique cDNA reads from the same blood draw for two donors, one aged 18 to 29 and one aged 80 or older. Using deep sequencing normalized with unique cDNA molecular identifiers, the study measured how TCR beta repertoire diversity changes with age. General study outcomes and caveats: Estimates of total diversity based on one million sequenced T cells were regarded as lower bounds and as underestimates. Observed TCR beta diversity correlated strongly with the percentage of naive T cells measured by flow cytometry. Compared with the aged group, the long-lived group had more naive CD4+ T cells, fewer expanded clones and increased TCR diversity, suggesting age selection. As age increased, observed TCR beta diversity per million T cells dropped in a roughly linear way, and a significant reduction was already evident by age 40. Donor CMV infection status was unknown, potentially confounding age-related changes in expanded clonotypes. Since profiling was done on bulk unsorted PBMCs, naive and antigen-experienced compartments could not be conclusively compared.

Libraries were prepared through 5' RACE. The reads were generated on an Illumina HiSeq 2500. A second roughly 6 to 12 cycle PCR used a sample-barcoded 5' primer and a J-beta primer mix. Each TCR beta cDNA molecule received a unique molecular identifier from a template-switch 5' adaptor carrying 12 random nucleotides. Each sample yielded at least 2.5 million CDR3-containing paired-end reads. All of the RNA was converted into first-strand cDNA using the Mint cDNA synthesis kit, with a TRBC-specific oligonucleotide serving as the primer. Following uracil-DNA glycosylase treatment, a first 18-cycle PCR with universal primers M1SS and BC2_uni_R was performed on all cDNA. The authors processed their data as follows. For normalization, 1 million high-quality reads were randomly selected from each sample, with every read carrying a distinct molecular identifier. Instead of being binned into consensus sequences, reads that shared molecular identifiers were thrown out. MiTCR, set to a Q25 quality threshold and the strictest error-elimination algorithm, was used for CDR3 identification, clonotype clustering and error correction. A nonparametric unseen species model using Euler transformation provided a lower-bound estimate of total TCR beta diversity. TCRdb redid the processing of the public reads, applying fastp at Q25 and MiXCR, and retained in-frame beta chains. Every distinct CDR3 protein forms one entry, paired with its most common genes and DNA. These V and J calls rely on TCRdb rather than the paper's analysis. The sample yields over a million distinct CDR3 sequences; roughly 60% were counted once. The ten largest account for 5.5% to 8% of the sample.

Trimmed from V: 0 bases; trimmed from J: 5 bases; junction bases lacking a gene match: 9. The CDR3 sequence holds 16 residues, the cysteine and phenylalanine included. Here the CDR3 DNA is all that survives: 48 bases in frame from base 1. CDR1 MGHRA and CDR2 YSYEKL are derived from the germline V gene. Points on this clonotype: This clone's antigen is unknown. Per-base qualities were not stored, and no clone one base away is much larger.

Systemically healthy Caucasian individuals from Russia, around 38 in total and aged 6 to 90 years, were included as donors. Each donor gave roughly 9.5 milliliters of peripheral blood, collected into EDTA-treated Vacutainer tubes. Ficoll-Paque density-gradient centrifugation was used to isolate PBMCs, with at least 6.5 million per sample. Trizol reagent was used to extract total RNA from PBMCs, with at least 5 micrograms per sample. Naive CD45RAhigh/CD27high T cell percentages were measured by flow cytometry on a PBMC aliquot from every donor. Sequenced sample: blood. The rearranged chain carries TRBV4-1 and TRBJ1-2, with 7 middle bases fitting TRBD1. The receptor was isolated from a man in his late teens or twenties in good health. The CDR3 has the sequence CASSQDARQGMYGYTF. The nucleotide sequence reads as follows: TGCGCCAGCAGCCAAGACGCACGACAGGGAATGTATGGCTACACCTTC.